This entry lists 3 T cell receptor beta chains sequenced from one sample in a study of beta chain features in type 1 diabetes (dated by TCRdb to the late 2010s). Libraries were made using the immunoSEQ multiplex PCR assay. The entire amount of isolated RNA was reverse transcribed using the High Capacity cDNA Reverse Transcription Kit, so the sequenced TCRB transcripts were expressed ones. As stored in TCRdb, this immuneACCESS dataset retains in-frame rearrangements with V and J assigned. A fraction of the clones does not appear; measured against another copy, unresolved V genes explain less than half of the discrepancy, and the remainder lacks a known reason. This sample comprises hundreds of thousands of clones, over 9.5% of them detected only once. The ten biggest clones cover roughly 0.017% of the sample. Source material: naive CD4+ T cells from blood. The label giving this sample's cell subset or site can be read as: true naive CD4+ T cells. The receptors shown here come from a man aged 18 to 35 in good health.

With respect to this clone: Distinct nucleotide sequences in the sample also encode this CDR3. This chain joins TRBV6-5 and TRBJ2-7, with 9 positions matching TRBD1. The CDR3 is 14 amino acids. V shed 6 bases and J 1 base; nucleotides not matched to a gene: 4. Germline V gives CDR1 MNHEY, CDR2 SVGAGI. The CDR3 spells CASSRGQGSYEQYF. The CDR3 DNA reads as TGTGCCAGCAGCCGGGGACAGGGTTCCTACGAGCAGTACTTC.

The genes are TRBV11-2 and TRBJ2-1, with 8 bases aligning to TRBD2. The V gene's germline CDR1 is SGHAT and CDR2 FQNNGV. Trimming cost V 1 base and J 2 bases; bases outside gene matches: 4. This CDR3 region has 16 residues. The CDR3 DNA is TGTGCCAGCAGCTTAGTTACGGGAGGGCCCTACAATGAGCAGTTCTTC. It codes for CASSLVTGGPYNEQFF.

The J gene is TRBJ1-2, the V gene TRBV29-1; D uncertain. Trimming removed 6 bases at V and 1 base at J, with 9 bases between. Germline CDR1 is SQVTM and CDR2 is ANQGSEA. This CDR3 is built from 12 residues. The CDR3 nucleotides read TGCAGCGTGAGAGACATTAACTATGGCTACACCTTC. Translated: CSVRDINYGYTF.